This T cell receptor (beta chain) is drawn from a study of cytomegalovirus exposure and HLA in healthy donors. Looking at the study overall: HLA-typed donors were the source of tens of millions of unique TCRs, which an early data release held.

Trimming cost V 3 bases and J 5 bases, with 11 bases left between them. The CDR3 loop spans 14 amino acids. Germline V gene sequence: CDR1 MNHEY, CDR2 SMNVEV (reference sequence). The study ran its PCR with 60 Vbeta and 13 Jbeta primers. Profiling relied on immunoSEQ multiplex PCR, and the TCRdb table lists in-frame clones only, not all of them. The table includes fewer than 350,000 clones, 70% to 90% detected once. The TCR was taken from a woman aged 18-29 years in good health and CMV-seronegative. The J gene is TRBJ1-5, the V gene TRBV27; D is possibly TRBD1 (6 bases). Sequenced: PBMCs. The CDR3, as DNA: TGTGCCAGCAGTTTCCTAGGACAGCATCAGCCCCAGCATTTT. Its protein product is CASSFLGQHQPQHF.